Below, 16 T cell receptor beta chains from the same sample are listed, as sequenced in a study of blood T cell repertoires in COVID-19. Using immunoSEQ multiplex PCR, the repertoire was profiled, and TCRdb retains in-frame clones only, with some absent. The sample includes about 120,000 clones, 85% to 90% of them seen just once. Sequenced sample: peripheral blood. These receptors all stem from a woman aged 45-59 years with acute or convalescent COVID-19.

The chain links TRBV21-1 to TRBJ2-4; the DNA was not used to check the table's D call, TRBD2. TRBV21-1 counts as a pseudogene. This CDR3 has 14 residues. As DNA, the CDR3 is TGTGCCAGCAGCAAAGGAGCGCCACGTAGCATTCAGTACTTC. It codes for CASSKGAPRSIQYF.

The gene calls are TRBV5-4 and TRBJ2-1; TRBD2 agrees at 15 bases. Germline V lookup: CDR1 SGHNT, CDR2 YYREEE (reference sequence). V trimming: 4 bases; J trimming: 3 bases; junction bases outside the gene matches: 11. The CDR3 contains 19 residues. CDR3 loop: CASSPATGTSGRIYNEQFF. The CDR3 bases are TGTGCCAGCAGCCCAGCTACCGGGACTAGCGGGAGGATCTACAATGAGCAGTTCTTC. The full variable domain, rest sourced from reference TRBV5-4 and TRBJ2-1, is ETGVTQSPTHLIKTRGQQVTLRCSSQSGHNTVSWYQQALGQGPQFIFQYYREEENGRGNFPPRFSGLQFPNYSSELNVNALELDDSALYLCASSPATGTSGRIYNEQFFGPGTRLTVL.

The rearrangement joins TRBV5-1 to TRBJ2-1; weak D call: TRBD1 (6 bases). The V end was cut by 4 bases, the J end by 0 bases, with 14 bases between. The CDR3 loop spans 16 amino acids. Germline V gives CDR1 SGHRS, CDR2 YFSETQ. The CDR3 reads CASSIQQGSSYNEQFF. The CDR3 bases are TGCGCCAGCAGCATTCAACAGGGAAGCTCCTACAATGAGCAGTTCTTC.

This chain joins TRBV5-1 and TRBJ2-2, with D tentatively TRBD1 (6 bases). Trimming cost V 2 bases and J 2 bases, with 13 bases left between them. The CDR3 contains 16 residues. Germline lookup yields CDR1 SGHRS and CDR2 YFSETQ. CDR3 residues: CASSLNRDGNTGELFF. The CDR3 nucleotides are TGCGCCAGCAGCTTAAACAGGGACGGAAACACCGGGGAGCTGTTTTTT.

The chain links TRBV9 to TRBJ2-3; D possibly corresponds to TRBD1 (7 bases). The germline V and J ends were trimmed by 4 bases and 2 bases, with 14 bases remaining between them. Germline V gives CDR1 SGDLS, CDR2 YYNGEE. The CDR3 sequence is 15 residues long. CDR3 region: CASSTRGETTDTQYF. CDR3 DNA: TGTGCCAGCAGCACCAGGGGGGAAACCACAGATACGCAGTATTTT.

The chain links TRBV2 to TRBJ1-2, with a weak D call TRBD1 (5 bases). CDR3 size: 15 residues. Per germline, CDR1 SNHLY and CDR2 FYNNEI. The V and J ends lost 6 bases and 2 bases respectively, with 16 bases between them. Here the CDR3 DNA reads TGTGCCAGCAGAGCCCCAGGGTCCTCAAACTATGGCTACACCTTC. Translated, it gives CASRAPGSSNYGYTF. The whole variable domain, filled in from reference TRBV2 and TRBJ1-2, reads EPEVTQTPSHQVTQMGQEVILRCVPISNHLYFYWYRQILGQKVEFLVSFYNNEISEKSEIFDDQFSVERPDGSNFTLKIRSTKLEDSAMYFCASRAPGSSNYGYTFGSGTRLTVV.

The J gene is TRBJ2-7, the V gene TRBV30; 11 nucleotides line up with TRBD1. J lost 9 bases, V lost 5 bases, and 9 bases had no gene match. The CDR3 covers 13 residues. Germline V gene data show CDR1 as GTSNPN and CDR2 as SVGIG (reference sequence). The CDR3 sequence: CAWHGDRGIGQYF. The CDR3 DNA reads as TGTGCCTGGCATGGGGACAGGGGGATTGGGCAGTACTTC.

The J gene is TRBJ2-3, the V gene TRBV5-4; D is unresolved. CDR1 and CDR2 (germline): SGHNT, YYREEE (reference sequence). The germline V and J ends were trimmed by 3 bases and 0 bases, with 2 bases remaining between them. This CDR3 has 12 residues. The CDR3 DNA is TGTGCCAGCAGCTCTAGCACAGATACGCAGTATTTT. Translating gives CASSSSTDTQYF.

This chain links TRBV19 with TRBJ1-3; 8 nucleotides align to TRBD1. The CDR3 has 17 amino acids. Germline V gene lookup returns CDR1 LNHDA and CDR2 SQIVND (reference sequence). J gave up 0 bases and V 3 bases, and 7 bases lay outside the gene matches. This CDR3 reads CASSMGGRGLSGNTIYF. The CDR3 DNA reads TGTGCCAGTAGTATGGGTGGCAGGGGGCTCTCTGGAAACACCATATATTTT.

The chain combines TRBV6-2 or TRBV6-3 with TRBJ2-3; TRBD2 matches at 12 bases. This CDR3 is built from 19 residues. Germline V gives CDR1 MNHEY, CDR2 SVGEGT. V gave up 5 bases and J gave up 6 bases; unmatched junction bases: 18. The CDR3 here is CASSTDPGRTSGIEDTQYF. CDR3 sequence (DNA): TGTGCCAGCAGTACCGACCCCGGTAGGACTAGCGGGATAGAGGATACGCAGTATTTT.

A single count supports this clone. V gene TRBV14 combines with J gene TRBJ2-7; 9 nucleotides line up with TRBD1. Germline V gene sequence: CDR1 SGHDN, CDR2 FVKESK. The CDR3 is made up of 16 amino acids. V lost 5 bases to trimming and J lost 4 bases; unmatched junction nucleotides: 12. CDR3 nucleotides: TGTGCCAGCAGCGCTGGGGGTGACAGGGGGGCGTACGAGCAGTACTTC. The encoded protein is CASSAGGDRGAYEQYF.

The J gene is TRBJ2-7, the V gene TRBV3-1 (or the pseudogene TRBV3-2), with a weak D call TRBD1 (5 bases). Germline V gene lookup returns CDR1 LGHDT and CDR2 YNNKEL (reference sequence). V was shortened by 4 bases and J by 4 bases, with 11 bases between the two germline ends. This CDR3 comprises 13 residues. CDR3 protein: CASSRETAYEQYF. In nucleotides, the CDR3 is TGTGCCAGCAGCCGCGAGACAGCTTACGAGCAGTACTTC.

The V call is TRBV20-1, the J call TRBJ1-1; D gene unclear. Germline CDR1 and CDR2: DFQATT and SNEGSKA (reference sequence). The CDR3 spans 11 residues. The germline V and J ends were trimmed by 3 bases and 4 bases, with 6 bases remaining between them. CDR3 residues: CSASWSTEAFF. The CDR3 coding sequence is TGCAGTGCTAGTTGGAGCACTGAAGCTTTCTTT.

The chain has TRBV5-1 and TRBJ1-2; 11 bases are a match to TRBD1. Germline CDR1 is SGHRS and CDR2 is YFSETQ. This CDR3 contains 15 residues. V dropped 4 bases and J dropped 1; count of bases not matched to a gene: 3. CDR3 in amino acids: CASSPGTGGNYGYTF. The CDR3 DNA reads TGCGCCAGCAGCCCCGGGACAGGGGGTAACTATGGCTACACCTTC.

The rearrangement uses TRBV7-9 and TRBJ2-1, with 10 positions matching TRBD2. Trimming took 5 bases from V and 4 from J; bases not matched to a gene: 8. Germline values: CDR1 SEHNR, CDR2 FQNEAQ (reference sequence). The CDR3 contains 16 residues. The CDR3 nucleotides read TGTGCCAGCAGCGCCGCTAGCGGGGGATCATACAATGAGCAGTTCTTC. Its protein is CASSAASGGSYNEQFF.

V and J are TRBV6-4 and TRBJ1-5; D is unresolved. The germline V gene encodes CDR1 MRHNA and CDR2 SNTAGT. The CDR3 has 13 residues. V dropped 5 bases and J dropped 4 bases, with 9 bases sitting between them. The chain's CDR3 is CASSNEVNQPQHF. The CDR3, as DNA: TGTGCCAGCAGTAATGAGGTTAATCAGCCCCAGCATTTT.